These 18 T cell receptor beta chains were all obtained from the same sample, sequenced in a study of shared clonotypes between healthy human individuals. Naive CD8 cells lacked CD45RO, underwent positive selection for CCR7 and left out terminally differentiated effector memory CD45RA+ cells. Sequencing was performed with immunoSEQ multiplex PCR; in TCRdb, only in-frame clones are kept and a portion is missing. The table includes 1.5 million to 2.5 million clones, approximately 94% detected once. Sequencing was done on a sample of naive CD8+ T cells sorted from blood. The receptor set was obtained from a man younger than 35 in good health.

CDR3 loop: CASSQDASGGVETQYF. The DNA for the CDR3 is TGTGCCAGCAGCCAAGATGCTAGCGGGGGGGTAGAGACCCAGTACTTC. The V and J genes are TRBV14 and TRBJ2-5; 12 bases agree with TRBD2. V shed 0 bases and J 4 bases; nucleotides not matched to a gene: 3. The CDR3 has 16 amino acids. Germline V lookup: CDR1 SGHDN, CDR2 FVKESK.

This chain links TRBV5-1 with TRBJ2-2, with no clear D. There are 15 residues in the CDR3. Germline loops: CDR1 SGHRS, CDR2 YFSETQ. Trimming took 6 bases from V and 1 from J, leaving 13 bases between them. The CDR3 loop reads CASTYYTGNTGELFF. CDR3 nucleotide sequence: TGCGCCAGCACCTATTATACGGGGAACACCGGGGAGCTGTTTTTT.

V and J are TRBV14 and TRBJ1-6; D is undetermined. Trimming took 1 base from V and 14 from J, leaving 21 bases between them. Germline V CDR1 and CDR2: SGHDN, FVKESK. This CDR3 spans 16 amino acids. The CDR3 DNA follows: TGTGCCAGCAGCCAAGCCCTCCGAGGAGGCCCAATGGCCCTCCACTTT. Translation gives CASSQALRGGPMALHF.

The chain recombines TRBV5-4 with TRBJ2-3; D is undetermined. The germline V gene encodes CDR1 SGHNT and CDR2 YYREEE (reference sequence). The CDR3 has 12 residues. V was clipped by 3 bases and J by 6 bases, with 8 bases between them. The CDR3 region has the DNA TGTGCCAGCAGCTCCTCGGATGATACGCAGTATTTT. Translated, it gives CASSSSDDTQYF.

The chain joins TRBV2 to TRBJ2-1, with 8 bases identical to TRBD1. The CDR3 is 14 amino acids. Germline CDR1 SNHLY, CDR2 FYNNEI. J lost 5 bases, V lost 6 bases, and 6 bases had no gene match. CDR3 residues: CASRWTGWDNEQFF. DNA for the CDR3: TGTGCCAGCAGGTGGACAGGGTGGGACAATGAGCAGTTCTTC.

J is TRBJ2-7 and V is TRBV7-3; TRBD1 matches at 7 bases. The trim removed 4 bases at V and 1 base at J, leaving 4 bases unmatched. The CDR3 length is 14 residues. In germline, CDR1 is SGHTA, CDR2 FQGTGA. Written as DNA, the CDR3 is TGTGCCAGCAGCTACTCAGGGGGATCCTACGAGCAGTACTTC. As protein: CASSYSGGSYEQYF.

The V gene is TRBV30, the J gene TRBJ2-1, with D perhaps being TRBD1 or TRBD2 (5 bases each). This CDR3 is built from 15 residues. Germline assignment: CDR1 GTSNPN and CDR2 SVGIG (reference sequence). The ends were cut back, 3 bases at V and 0 bases at J, with 12 bases in the middle. CDR3: CAWSAGTSSYNEQFF. The CDR3 nucleotides are TGTGCCTGGAGCGCTGGGACCTCCTCCTACAATGAGCAGTTCTTC.

The table lists this clone with a count of one. The chain recombines TRBV27 with TRBJ1-3; 8 bases fit TRBD1. CDR1 is MNHEY, CDR2 SMNVEV, per germline (reference sequence). The CDR3 is 23 amino acids. The V gene end was trimmed by 4 bases and the J gene end by 3 bases; junction bases not matched to a gene: 29. The DNA for the CDR3 is TGTGCCAGCAGTTCCCGGACAGGGAGAGGTTCGCCCCGAGGGAGAGGTTGTGGAAACACCATATATTTT. It translates to CASSSRTGRGSPRGRGCGNTIYF.

V gene TRBV4-3 combines with J gene TRBJ2-1, with D hard to call. The CDR3 has 14 amino acids. CDR1 is LGHNA and CDR2 is YSLEER in the germline V gene. Trimming took off 5 bases at V and 6 bases at J, with 14 bases between the two ends. The CDR3 reads CASSYARWGNEQFF. The CDR3 DNA sequence: TGCGCCAGCAGCTACGCGAGGTGGGGCAATGAGCAGTTCTTC.

The J gene is TRBJ2-5, the V gene TRBV7-9; 8 bases fit TRBD2. The CDR3 covers 16 residues. Trimming at V came to 5 bases and at J to 5 bases, leaving 13 bases not matched to a gene. Per germline, CDR1 SEHNR and CDR2 FQNEAQ (reference sequence). The CDR3 nucleotides read TGTGCCAGCAGCCCCGCCATCGGGGGGGTTCGGGAGACCCAGTACTTC. Translating it yields CASSPAIGGVRETQYF. The complete variable domain, with remaining parts taken from reference TRBV7-9 and TRBJ2-5, reads DTGVSQNPRHKITKRGQNVTFRCDPISEHNRLYWYRQTLGQGPEFLTYFQNEAQLEKSRLLSDRFSAERPKGSFSTLEIQRTEQGDSAMYLCASSPAIGGVRETQYFGPGTRLLVL.

A word on this clone: This sample includes further DNA sequences coding for the same CDR3. The chain has TRBV6-1 and TRBJ2-7, with D uncertain. With 0 bases removed from V and 1 base from J, the gap between germline ends came to 4 bases. Germline lookup yields CDR1 MNHNS and CDR2 SASEGT. The length of the CDR3 is 13 residues. The CDR3 bases are TGTGCCAGCAGTGAAGCACCGTCCTACGAGCAGTACTTC. It is translated as CASSEAPSYEQYF.

The rearrangement joins TRBV5-1 to TRBJ2-5; 8 nucleotides line up with TRBD1. V shed 3 bases and J 1 base; nucleotides not matched to a gene: 8. The germline gives CDR1 SGHRS, CDR2 YFSETQ. This CDR3 is 16 amino acids long. The chain's CDR3 is CASSYQTGDGQETQYF. In DNA form, the CDR3 reads TGCGCCAGCAGCTACCAGACAGGGGACGGCCAAGAGACCCAGTACTTC.

J is TRBJ2-7 and V is TRBV5-1; perhaps D is TRBD1 or TRBD2 (5 bases each). There are 14 residues in the CDR3. Germline CDR1 is SGHRS and CDR2 is YFSETQ. The V end was cut by 3 bases, the J end by 5 bases, with 15 bases between. CDR3 in DNA: TGCGCCAGCAGCTACCGGGACCTTAGTGACGAGCAGTACTTC. Protein: CASSYRDLSDEQYF.

The chain employs TRBV29-1 and TRBJ1-3; TRBD1 matches at 9 bases. The CDR3 consists of 15 residues. Germline lookup yields CDR1 SQVTM and CDR2 ANQGSEA. V shed 4 bases and J 4 bases; nucleotides not matched to a gene: 8. This CDR3 is CSVVRTGDSGNTIYF. In DNA form, the CDR3 reads TGCAGCGTTGTCCGGACAGGGGATTCGGGAAACACCATATATTTT.

The chain links TRBV10-3 to TRBJ1-2; D is undetermined. The CDR3 is 15 residues long. The germline CDR1 and CDR2 sequences are ENHRY and SYGVKD. Between the trimmed V and J ends, which lost 3 bases and 9 bases, there was a span of 20 bases. CDR3: CAISEPTQAELCYTF. CDR3 coding DNA: TGTGCCATCAGTGAACCTACGCAGGCCGAATTATGCTACACCTTC.

The chain couples TRBV9 to TRBJ2-1; weak D call: TRBD2 (5 bases). V lost 0 bases, J lost 2 bases, and 15 bases lay in between. Germline lookup yields CDR1 SGDLS and CDR2 YYNGEE. The CDR3 has 17 amino acids. The CDR3 spells CASSVGGWTRAYNEQFF. In DNA, the CDR3 is TGTGCCAGCAGCGTAGGGGGTTGGACGAGGGCCTACAATGAGCAGTTCTTC.

The chain carries TRBV19 and TRBJ2-5; TRBD1 matches 7 bases. Germline-derived CDR1 and CDR2 are LNHDA and SQIVND (reference sequence). This CDR3 contains 15 residues. With V trimmed by 3 bases and J by 5 bases, 9 bases remained unmatched. CDR3 amino acids: CASSMRDSPGETQYF. CDR3 coding DNA: TGTGCCAGTAGTATGAGGGACAGCCCCGGGGAGACCCAGTACTTC.

With regard to this clone: This CDR3 is also generated by other DNA sequences in the sample. V gene TRBV6-5 combines with J gene TRBJ2-2; D perhaps matches TRBD2 (6 bases). The CDR3 runs 13 residues. Germline assignment: CDR1 MNHEY and CDR2 SVGAGI. V was shortened by 2 bases and J by 6 bases, with 7 bases between the two germline ends. The CDR3 spells CASSYGGAGELFF. The CDR3 DNA reads as TGTGCCAGCAGTTACGGAGGGGCCGGGGAGCTGTTTTTT.